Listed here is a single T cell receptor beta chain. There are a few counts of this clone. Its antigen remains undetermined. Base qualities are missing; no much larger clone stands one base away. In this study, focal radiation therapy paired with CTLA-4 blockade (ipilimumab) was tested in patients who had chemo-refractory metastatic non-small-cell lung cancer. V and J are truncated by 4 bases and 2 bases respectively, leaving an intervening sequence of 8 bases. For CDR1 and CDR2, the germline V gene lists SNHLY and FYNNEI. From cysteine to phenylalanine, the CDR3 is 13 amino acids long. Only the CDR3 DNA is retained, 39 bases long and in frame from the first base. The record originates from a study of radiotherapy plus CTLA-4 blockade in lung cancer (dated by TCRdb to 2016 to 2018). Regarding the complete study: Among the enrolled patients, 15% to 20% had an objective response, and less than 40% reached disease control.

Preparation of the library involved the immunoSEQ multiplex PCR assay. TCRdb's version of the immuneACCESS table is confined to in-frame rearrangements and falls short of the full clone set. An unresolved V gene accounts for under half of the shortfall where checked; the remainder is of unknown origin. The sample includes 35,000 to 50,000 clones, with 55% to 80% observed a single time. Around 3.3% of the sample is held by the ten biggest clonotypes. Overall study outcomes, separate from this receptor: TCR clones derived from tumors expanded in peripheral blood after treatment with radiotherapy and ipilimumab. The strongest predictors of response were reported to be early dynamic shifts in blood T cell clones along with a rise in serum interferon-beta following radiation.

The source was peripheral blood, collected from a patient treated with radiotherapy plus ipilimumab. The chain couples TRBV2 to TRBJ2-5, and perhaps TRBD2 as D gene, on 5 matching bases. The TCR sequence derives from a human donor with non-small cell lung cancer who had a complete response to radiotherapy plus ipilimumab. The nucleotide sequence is TGTGCCAGCAGTGGAGGGCGGCAAGAGACCCAGTACTTC. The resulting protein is CASSGGRQETQYF.